The clone carrying this TCR beta chain was seen repeatedly, ten times or more. Antigen unknown. TCR beta CDR3 regions were amplified from RNA. The HTBI primer set was used in a first-round RT-PCR of the TCR CDR3. TCRdb re-derived calls from the multiplex PCR reads in MiXCR, one entry per CDR3 protein. Altogether approximately 590,000 distinct CDR3 sequences are present, approximately 14% being singletons, with the ten largest covering 7.3%. The data were obtained in a study of T cells in Graves' hyperthyroidism and ophthalmopathy. Study-wide results and limits: Most clonotypes that expanded in the thyroid above 0.001 also showed up in blood.

Per germline, CDR1 SGDLS and CDR2 YYNGEE. Trimming cost V 10 bases and J 2 bases, with 22 bases left between them. This CDR3 spans 15 amino acids. This clonotype was obtained from a woman aged 25-40 years with Graves' hyperthyroidism. The sequencing input was blood. The chain has TRBV9 and TRBJ2-7; D is possibly TRBD1 or TRBD2 (6 bases each). Here the CDR3 DNA reads TGTGCCTCCAGCGAAGGGGGGAGAGGACCCTACGAGCAGTACTTC. Protein: CASSEGGRGPYEQYF.